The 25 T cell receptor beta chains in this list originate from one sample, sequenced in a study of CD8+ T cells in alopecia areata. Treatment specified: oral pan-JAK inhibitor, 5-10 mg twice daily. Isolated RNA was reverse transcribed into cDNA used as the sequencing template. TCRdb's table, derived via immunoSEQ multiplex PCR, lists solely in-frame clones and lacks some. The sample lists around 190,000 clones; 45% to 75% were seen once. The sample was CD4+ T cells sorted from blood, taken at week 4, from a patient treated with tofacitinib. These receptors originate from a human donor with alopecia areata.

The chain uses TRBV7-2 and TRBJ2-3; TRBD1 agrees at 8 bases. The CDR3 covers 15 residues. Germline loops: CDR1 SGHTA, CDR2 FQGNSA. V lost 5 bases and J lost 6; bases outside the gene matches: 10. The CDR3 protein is CASSLVGQGADTQYF. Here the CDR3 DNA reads TGTGCCAGCAGCCTCGTCGGACAGGGTGCGGATACGCAGTATTTT.

The CDR3 loop reads CASSHPGGDGYTF. The CDR3 DNA is TGTGCCAGCAGCCATCCAGGGGGCGATGGCTACACCTTC. The chain employs TRBV2 and TRBJ1-2; 8 bases are shared with TRBD1. The V and J ends lost 6 bases and 6 bases, in that order; junction bases with no gene match: 6. The germline V gene has CDR1 SNHLY and CDR2 FYNNEI. The CDR3 runs 13 residues. Full variable domain (rest looked up from reference TRBV2 and TRBJ1-2): EPEVTQTPSHQVTQMGQEVILRCVPISNHLYFYWYRQILGQKVEFLVSFYNNEISEKSEIFDDQFSVERPDGSNFTLKIRSTKLEDSAMYFCASSHPGGDGYTFGSGTRLTVV.

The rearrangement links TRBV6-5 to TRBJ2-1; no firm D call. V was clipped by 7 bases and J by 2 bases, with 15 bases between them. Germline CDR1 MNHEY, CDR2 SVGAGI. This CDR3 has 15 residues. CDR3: CASTRSVLTYNEQFF. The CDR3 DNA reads TGTGCCAGCACTAGGTCCGTCCTGACCTACAATGAGCAGTTCTTC.

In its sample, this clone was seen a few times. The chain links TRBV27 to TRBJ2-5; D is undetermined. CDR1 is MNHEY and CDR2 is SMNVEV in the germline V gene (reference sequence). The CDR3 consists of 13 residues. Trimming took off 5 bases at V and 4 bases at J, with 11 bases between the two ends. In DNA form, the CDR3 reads TGTGCCAGCAGTATCTCGTTAGCAGAGACCCAGTACTTC. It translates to CASSISLAETQYF.

The CDR3 DNA is TGTGCCAGCAGTGGTTGGCCTTCCTACAATGAGCAGTTCTTC. It codes for CASSGWPSYNEQFF. The gene calls are TRBV2 and TRBJ2-1; D ambiguous. CDR1 and CDR2 from the germline V gene are SNHLY and FYNNEI. CDR3 length: 14 residues. Trimming stripped 4 bases from V and 1 base from J, with 8 bases between.

The CDR3 DNA reads as TGTGCCAGCAGCCAAGATGTGGGGACTGGGGCCAACGTCCTGACTTTC. Translated: CASSQDVGTGANVLTF. The chain links TRBV4-2 to TRBJ2-6; D remains unclear. V gave up 0 bases and J gave up 2 bases, with 8 bases separating them. Germline V CDR1 and CDR2: LGHNA, YNFKEQ. The length of the CDR3 is 16 residues.

CDR3 loop: CASSFGGPETQYF. The CDR3 bases are TGTGCCAGCAGTTTCGGGGGGCCCGAGACCCAGTACTTC. This chain links TRBV27 with TRBJ2-5, with a possible D match to TRBD2 (7 bases). Germline CDR1 and CDR2: MNHEY and SMNVEV (reference sequence). The CDR3 totals 13 residues. V dropped 3 bases and J dropped 5 bases, with 10 bases sitting between them.

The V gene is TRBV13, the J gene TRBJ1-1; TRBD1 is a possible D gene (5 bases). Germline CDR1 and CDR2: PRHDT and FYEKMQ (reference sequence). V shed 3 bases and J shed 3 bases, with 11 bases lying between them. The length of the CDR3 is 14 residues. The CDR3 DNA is TGTGCCAGCAGCTTTCAGGGAGTCCACACTGAAGCTTTCTTT. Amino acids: CASSFQGVHTEAFF.

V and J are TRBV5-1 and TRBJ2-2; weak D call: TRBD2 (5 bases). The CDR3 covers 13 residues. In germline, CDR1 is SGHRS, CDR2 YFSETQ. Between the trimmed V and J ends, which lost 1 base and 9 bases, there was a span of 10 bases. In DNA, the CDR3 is TGCGCCAGCAGCTTGCGGGAACTTCGGGAGCTGTTTTTT. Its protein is CASSLRELRELFF.

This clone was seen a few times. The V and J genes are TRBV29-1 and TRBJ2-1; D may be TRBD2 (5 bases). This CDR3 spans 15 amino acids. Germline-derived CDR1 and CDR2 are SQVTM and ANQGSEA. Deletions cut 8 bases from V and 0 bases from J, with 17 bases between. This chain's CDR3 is CSSNRGSSSYNEQFF. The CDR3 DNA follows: TGCAGCTCCAACCGGGGTTCCAGCTCCTACAATGAGCAGTTCTTC.

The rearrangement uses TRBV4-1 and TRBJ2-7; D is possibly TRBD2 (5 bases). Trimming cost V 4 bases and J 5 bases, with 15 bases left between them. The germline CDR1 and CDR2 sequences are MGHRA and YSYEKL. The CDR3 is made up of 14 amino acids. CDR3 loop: CASSLRWRVDEQYF. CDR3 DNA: TGCGCCAGCAGCCTACGCTGGCGGGTTGACGAGCAGTACTTC.

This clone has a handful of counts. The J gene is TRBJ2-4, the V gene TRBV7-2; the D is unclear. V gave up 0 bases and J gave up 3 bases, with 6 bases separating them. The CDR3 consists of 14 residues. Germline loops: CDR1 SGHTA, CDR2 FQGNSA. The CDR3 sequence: CASSLATDKNIQYF. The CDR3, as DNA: TGTGCCAGCAGCTTAGCGACGGACAAAAACATTCAGTACTTC.

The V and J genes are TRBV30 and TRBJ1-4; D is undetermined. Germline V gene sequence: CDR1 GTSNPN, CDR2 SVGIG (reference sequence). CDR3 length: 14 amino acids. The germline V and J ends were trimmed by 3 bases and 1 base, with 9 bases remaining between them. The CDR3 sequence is CAWSLGRTNEKLFF. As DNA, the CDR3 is TGTGCCTGGAGCCTGGGCAGAACTAATGAAAAACTGTTTTTT.

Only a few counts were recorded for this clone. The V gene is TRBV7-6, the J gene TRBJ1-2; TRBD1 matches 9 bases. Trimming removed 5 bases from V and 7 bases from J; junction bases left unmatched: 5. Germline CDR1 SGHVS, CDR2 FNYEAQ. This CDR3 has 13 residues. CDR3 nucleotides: TGTGCCAGCAGCCCCGGGACAGGGATTGGCTACACCTTC. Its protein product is CASSPGTGIGYTF.

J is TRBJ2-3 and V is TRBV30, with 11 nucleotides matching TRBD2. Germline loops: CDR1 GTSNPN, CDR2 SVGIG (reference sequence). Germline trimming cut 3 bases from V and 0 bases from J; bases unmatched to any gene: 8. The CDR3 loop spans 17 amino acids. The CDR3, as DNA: TGTGCCTGGAGCCTCTTACGGACTAGCGGGAGCACAGATACGCAGTATTTT. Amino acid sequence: CAWSLLRTSGSTDTQYF.

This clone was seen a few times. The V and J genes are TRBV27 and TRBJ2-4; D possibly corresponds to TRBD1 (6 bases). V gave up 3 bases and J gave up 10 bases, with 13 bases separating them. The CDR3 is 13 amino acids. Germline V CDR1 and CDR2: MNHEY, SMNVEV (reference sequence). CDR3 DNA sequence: TGTGCCAGCAGTTTCATCAGGGGAAGGATTCAGTACTTC. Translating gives CASSFIRGRIQYF.

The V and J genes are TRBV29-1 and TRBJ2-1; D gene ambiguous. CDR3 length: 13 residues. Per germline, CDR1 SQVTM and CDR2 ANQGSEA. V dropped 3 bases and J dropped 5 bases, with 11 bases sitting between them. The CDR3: CSVETDIHNEQFF. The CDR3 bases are TGCAGCGTTGAGACCGATATCCACAATGAGCAGTTCTTC.

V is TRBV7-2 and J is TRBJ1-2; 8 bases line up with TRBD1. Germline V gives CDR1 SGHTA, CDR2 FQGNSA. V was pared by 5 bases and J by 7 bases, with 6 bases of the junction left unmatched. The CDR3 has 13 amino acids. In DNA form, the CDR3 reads TGTGCCAGCAGCCCCCGACAGGGGAGTGGCTACACCTTC. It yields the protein CASSPRQGSGYTF. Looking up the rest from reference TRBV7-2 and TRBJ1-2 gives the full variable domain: GAGVSQSPSNKVTEKGKDVELRCDPISGHTALYWYRQSLGQGLEFLIYFQGNSAPDKSGLPSDRFSAERTGGSVSTLTIQRTQQEDSAVYLCASSPRQGSGYTFGSGTRLTVV.

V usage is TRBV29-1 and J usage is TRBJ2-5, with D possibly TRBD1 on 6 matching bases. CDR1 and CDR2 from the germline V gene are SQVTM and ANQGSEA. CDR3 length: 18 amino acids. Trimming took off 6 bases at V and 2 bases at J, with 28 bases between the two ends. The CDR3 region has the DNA TGCAGCGTCGGCCGGGGACAACACGATCCTTCCTTGCAAGAGACCCAGTACTTC. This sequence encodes CSVGRGQHDPSLQETQYF.

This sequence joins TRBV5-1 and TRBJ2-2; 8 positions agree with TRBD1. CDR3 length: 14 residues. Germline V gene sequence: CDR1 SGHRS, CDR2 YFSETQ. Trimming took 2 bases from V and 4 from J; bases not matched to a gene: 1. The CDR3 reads CASSLGQGTGELFF. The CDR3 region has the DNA TGCGCCAGCAGCTTAGGACAGGGCACCGGGGAGCTGTTTTTT. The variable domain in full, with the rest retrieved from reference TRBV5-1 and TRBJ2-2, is KAGVTQTPRYLIKTRGQQVTLSCSPISGHRSVSWYQQTPGQGLQFLFEYFSETQRNKGNFPGRFSGRQFSNSRSEMNVSTLELGDSALYLCASSLGQGTGELFFGEGSRLTVL.

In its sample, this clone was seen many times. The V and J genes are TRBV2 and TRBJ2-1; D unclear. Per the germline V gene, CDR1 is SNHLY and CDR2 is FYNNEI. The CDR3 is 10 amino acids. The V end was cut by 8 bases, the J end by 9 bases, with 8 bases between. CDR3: CASGGSEQFF. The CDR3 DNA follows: TGTGCCAGCGGCGGAAGTGAGCAGTTCTTC.

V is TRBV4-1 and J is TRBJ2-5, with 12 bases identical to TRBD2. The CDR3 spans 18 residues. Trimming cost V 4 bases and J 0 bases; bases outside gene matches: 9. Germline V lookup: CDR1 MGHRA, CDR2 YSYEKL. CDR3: CASSLRTSGTPNQETQYF. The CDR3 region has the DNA TGCGCCAGCAGCCTCCGGACTAGCGGGACCCCCAACCAAGAGACCCAGTACTTC.

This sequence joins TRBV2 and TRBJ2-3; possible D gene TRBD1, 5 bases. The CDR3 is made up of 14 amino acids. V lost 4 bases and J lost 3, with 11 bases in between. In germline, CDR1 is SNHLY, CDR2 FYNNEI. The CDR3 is CASSAGLSTDTQYF. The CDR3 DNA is TGTGCCAGCAGTGCAGGGCTGAGTACAGATACGCAGTATTTT. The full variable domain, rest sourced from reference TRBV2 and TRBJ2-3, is EPEVTQTPSHQVTQMGQEVILRCVPISNHLYFYWYRQILGQKVEFLVSFYNNEISEKSEIFDDQFSVERPDGSNFTLKIRSTKLEDSAMYFCASSAGLSTDTQYFGPGTRLTVL.

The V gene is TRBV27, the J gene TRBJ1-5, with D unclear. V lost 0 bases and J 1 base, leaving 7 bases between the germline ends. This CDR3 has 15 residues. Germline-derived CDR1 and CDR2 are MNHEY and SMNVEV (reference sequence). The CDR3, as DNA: TGTGCCAGCAGTTTATCTGCGGGCAGCAATCAGCCCCAGCATTTT. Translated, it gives CASSLSAGSNQPQHF.

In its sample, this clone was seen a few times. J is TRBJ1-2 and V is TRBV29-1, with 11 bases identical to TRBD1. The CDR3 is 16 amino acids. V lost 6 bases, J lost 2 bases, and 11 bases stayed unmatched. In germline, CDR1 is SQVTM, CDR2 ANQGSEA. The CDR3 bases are TGCAGCGTCGCATCTTCGGGGACAGGGGGAAACTATGGCTACACCTTC. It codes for CSVASSGTGGNYGYTF.